These 24 T cell receptor beta chains share one sample of origin, sequenced in a study of T-cell reconstitution after alpha-beta-depleted transplantation in children. This sample's TCRbeta library carried unique molecular identifier barcodes. TCRdb reprocessed the PCR reads with MiXCR, giving one entry per CDR3 protein. The sample lists approximately 980,000 distinct CDR3 sequences, around 30% occurring once. Sequenced here: PBMCs, mostly from graft donor cells, sampled 360 days after TCRalphabeta/CD19-depleted stem cell transplant. The receptors were gathered from a boy younger than two who had a stem cell transplant for SCID, so the T cells may come from the graft donor.

This clonotype was seen repeatedly, ten times or more. V usage is TRBV7-9 and J usage is TRBJ2-2; possible D gene TRBD2, 6 bases. This CDR3 comprises 16 residues. Trimming pared 5 bases from V and 4 bases from J, leaving 17 bases between. The V gene's germline CDR1 is SEHNR and CDR2 FQNEAQ (reference sequence). The CDR3 loop is CASSRWGDPGTGELFF. DNA of the CDR3: TGTGCCAGCAGCCGCTGGGGGGATCCGGGCACCGGGGAGCTGTTTTTT.

This clonotype was picked up a small number of times. V gene TRBV15 combines with J gene TRBJ2-7; no clear D gene. Germline CDR1 LNHNV, CDR2 YYDKDF (reference sequence). V lost 5 bases to trimming and J lost 4 bases, with 18 bases between them. The CDR3 is made up of 15 amino acids. This CDR3 is CATSQRGSPPYEQYF. The CDR3 bases are TGTGCCACCAGCCAGCGTGGGTCCCCTCCGTACGAGCAGTACTTC.

The table lists this clonotype with a few counts. The rearrangement links TRBV12-3 or TRBV12-4 to TRBJ2-5; 7 nucleotides match TRBD2. CDR3 length: 16 amino acids. J lost 5 bases, V lost 6 bases, and 15 bases had no gene match. CDR3 amino acids: CASSHSSAGYGETQYF. For the CDR3, the DNA is TGTGCCAGCAGCCATTCCTCAGCGGGATACGGGGAGACCCAGTACTTC.

The CDR3 region is CASSLIRDSGGSYNEQFF. CDR3 bases: TGTGCCAGCAGTTTAATTAGGGATAGCGGGGGTTCCTACAATGAGCAGTTCTTC. This rearrangement joins TRBV12-3 or TRBV12-4 to TRBJ2-1; 9 bases align to TRBD2. The CDR3 length is 18 residues. V gave up 2 bases and J gave up 1 base; unmatched junction bases: 9.

This sequence joins TRBV5-1 and TRBJ2-7; 7 nucleotides agree with TRBD1. With 1 base clipped from V and 7 bases from J, the junction kept 17 bases outside the gene matches. Germline-derived CDR1 and CDR2 are SGHRS and YFSETQ. The CDR3 totals 17 residues. The CDR3 sequence: CASSLRNGQVLTREQYF. CDR3 coding DNA: TGCGCCAGCAGCTTGCGTAATGGACAGGTGCTTACGAGGGAGCAGTACTTC.

J is TRBJ2-7 and V is TRBV24-1, with 8 bases aligning to TRBD1. The CDR3 runs to 15 residues. The ends lost 4 bases at V and 4 bases at J; junction bases unmatched: 8. CDR1 is KGHDR, CDR2 SFDVKD, per germline. The CDR3 here is CATSERTGKLYEQYF. The CDR3 DNA is TGTGCCACCAGTGAGCGGACAGGGAAGTTATACGAGCAGTACTTC.

The V and J genes are TRBV12-3 or TRBV12-4 and TRBJ2-7; 8 bases are a match to TRBD1. The CDR3 is made up of 15 amino acids. J gave up 7 bases and V 6 bases, and 14 bases lay outside the gene matches. This chain's CDR3 is CASSRRDRTLWEQYF. The CDR3 DNA reads TGTGCCAGCAGCCGCCGGGACAGGACTCTCTGGGAGCAGTACTTC.

As DNA, the CDR3 is TGTGCCAGCAGTTACTCGATTGAACAGGGAGGCTACACCTTC. Translating gives CASSYSIEQGGYTF. The rearrangement joins TRBV6-5 to TRBJ1-2; D may be TRBD1 (6 bases). This CDR3 has 14 residues. The germline V and J ends were trimmed by 0 bases and 8 bases, with 13 bases remaining between them. CDR1 and CDR2 from the germline V gene are MNHEY and SVGAGI.

The chain is built from TRBV6-5 and TRBJ1-1, with D perhaps matching TRBD1 (6 bases). This CDR3 has 14 residues. The V end was cut by 2 bases, the J end by 2 bases, with 9 bases between. The germline V gene encodes CDR1 MNHEY and CDR2 SVGAGI. The DNA for the CDR3 is TGTGCCAGCAGTTACGGGACACATAACACTGAAGCTTTCTTT. The encoded protein is CASSYGTHNTEAFF.

The rearrangement links TRBV3-1 to TRBJ1-2; D is undetermined. V lost 4 bases and J lost 4, with 13 bases in between. Germline V gene data show CDR1 as LGHDT and CDR2 as YNNKEL (reference sequence). The length of the CDR3 is 14 residues. The CDR3 reads CASSPLGKLYGYTF. In DNA, the CDR3 is TGTGCCAGCAGCCCCCTGGGCAAGCTCTATGGCTACACCTTC.

This clonotype has just a few counts. This sequence joins TRBV3-1 and TRBJ2-5; a weak D match, TRBD2 (6 bases). The V end lost 5 bases, the J end lost 5 bases, and 21 bases lay between the germline ends. Germline V gene sequence: CDR1 LGHDT, CDR2 YNNKEL (reference sequence). This CDR3 region has 16 residues. CDR3 coding DNA: TGTGCCAGCAGCGGGACGGGACTCGCAACGGGGGAGACCCAGTACTTC. This gives the protein CASSGTGLATGETQYF.

The table lists this clonotype with a few counts. The V call is TRBV7-6, the J call TRBJ2-7; D call uncertain. V lost 2 bases, J lost 2 bases, and 10 bases lay in between. This CDR3 spans 14 amino acids. CDR1 SGHVS and CDR2 FNYEAQ come from the germline V gene. The CDR3 coding sequence is TGTGCCAGCAGCTTACCTGGACGACCCTACGAGCAGTACTTC. Translated: CASSLPGRPYEQYF.

The chain recombines TRBV2 with TRBJ1-2; TRBD1 matches 9 bases. Germline V CDR1 and CDR2: SNHLY, FYNNEI. The CDR3 consists of 14 residues. V lost 10 bases to trimming and J lost 4 bases; unmatched junction nucleotides: 10. CDR3 sequence reads: CATLGQGLGYGYTF. CDR3 nucleotides: TGTGCCACCCTTGGACAGGGGTTAGGCTATGGCTACACCTTC.

This chain uses TRBV29-1 with TRBJ1-1; 7 bases are shared with TRBD1. V trimming: 5 bases; J trimming: 0 bases; junction bases outside the gene matches: 6. The CDR3 extends over 14 amino acids. Germline lookup yields CDR1 SQVTM and CDR2 ANQGSEA. In DNA, the CDR3 is TGCAGCGTTCCAGGGGGGGGGATGAACACTGAAGCTTTCTTT. Its translation: CSVPGGGMNTEAFF.

The CDR3 DNA is TGCGCCAGCAGCCAAGTAATGAGAACCTACGAGCAGTACTTC. Encoded protein: CASSQVMRTYEQYF. This rearrangement joins TRBV4-1 to TRBJ2-7; D unclear. Germline V gene sequence: CDR1 MGHRA, CDR2 YSYEKL. The germline V and J ends were trimmed by 1 base and 2 bases, with 9 bases remaining between them. This CDR3 spans 14 amino acids.

The CDR3: CASRTTGAVSNQPQHF. Written as DNA, the CDR3 is TGTGCCAGCAGGACGACAGGGGCGGTGAGCAATCAGCCCCAGCATTTT. V gene TRBV12-3 or TRBV12-4 combines with J gene TRBJ1-5; TRBD1 aligns across 8 bases. J gave up 1 base and V 6 bases, and 8 bases lay outside the gene matches. This CDR3 region has 16 residues.

This clonotype was counted a few times. This chain uses TRBV20-1 with TRBJ1-1; a weak D match, TRBD1 (5 bases). Trimming shortened V by 1 base and J by 5 bases, and 17 bases separated the two germline ends. There are 15 residues in the CDR3. Germline values: CDR1 DFQATT, CDR2 SNEGSKA (reference sequence). CDR3 loop: CSARGDGSLRTEAFF. As DNA, the CDR3 is TGCAGTGCTAGAGGGGACGGGAGTTTGAGGACTGAAGCTTTCTTT.

The chain employs TRBV5-5 and TRBJ2-6; D tentatively reads TRBD1 or TRBD2 (5 bases each). Trimming took 2 bases from V and 8 from J, leaving 17 bases between them. CDR3 length equals 16 residues. CDR1 and CDR2 (germline): SGHKS, YYEKEE (reference sequence). The CDR3 sequence is CASSFVRGSGTNVLTF. The DNA for the CDR3 is TGTGCCAGCAGCTTTGTTAGGGGATCCGGGACCAACGTCCTGACTTTC. Full variable domain (missing parts from reference TRBV5-5 and TRBJ2-6): DAGVTQSPTHLIKTRGQQVTLRCSPISGHKSVSWYQQVLGQGPQFIFQYYEKEERGRGNFPDRFSARQFPNYSSELNVNALLLGDSALYLCASSFVRGSGTNVLTFGAGSRLTVL.

The chain uses TRBV7-3 and TRBJ2-5; no clear D. The CDR3 consists of 13 residues. Germline V gives CDR1 SGHTA, CDR2 FQGTGA. The germline V and J ends were trimmed by 4 bases and 5 bases, with 11 bases remaining between them. CDR3 amino acids: CASSYSRSETQYF. As DNA, the CDR3 is TGTGCCAGCAGCTATTCTAGGTCGGAGACCCAGTACTTC.

The V gene is TRBV5-1, the J gene TRBJ1-6; D remains unclear. Trimming cost V 0 bases and J 7 bases, with 8 bases left between them. This CDR3 comprises 14 residues. In germline, CDR1 is SGHRS, CDR2 YFSETQ. In DNA form, the CDR3 reads TGCGCCAGCAGCTTGGCTGTAACGAATTCACCCCTCCACTTT. As protein: CASSLAVTNSPLHF.

This clonotype was detected only a few times. This sequence joins TRBV10-3 and TRBJ2-1; D is ambiguous. V lost 2 bases and J lost 4, with 3 bases in between. Looked up from germline, CDR1 is ENHRY and CDR2 is SYGVKD. This CDR3 is built from 12 residues. CDR3 loop: CAISERYNEQFF. CDR3 DNA sequence: TGTGCCATCAGTGAGCGATACAATGAGCAGTTCTTC.

This clonotype occurred a few times. This sequence joins TRBV20-1 and TRBJ2-5; 8 bases map to TRBD1. This CDR3 has 11 residues. Germline V CDR1 and CDR2: DFQATT, SNEGSKA (reference sequence). V was pared by 5 bases and J by 10 bases, with 6 bases of the junction left unmatched. The CDR3 region has the DNA TGCAGTGCTGGGGACAGGAAGGGCCAGTACTTC. This gives the protein CSAGDRKGQYF.

The V and J genes are TRBV9 and TRBJ1-3; no firm D call. CDR3 size: 13 residues. CDR1 is SGDLS and CDR2 is YYNGEE in the germline V gene. The V end lost 0 bases, the J end lost 8 bases, and 9 bases lay between the germline ends. This CDR3 is CASSVGAGDTIYF. The CDR3 nucleotides read TGTGCCAGCAGCGTAGGGGCCGGGGACACCATATATTTT.

V gene TRBV5-1 combines with J gene TRBJ2-1; possible D gene TRBD2, 6 bases. The CDR3 contains 15 residues. V gave up 4 bases and J gave up 8 bases, with 19 bases separating them. Germline V gene sequence: CDR1 SGHRS, CDR2 YFSETQ. CDR3 bases: TGCGCCAGCAGCACCAGCGGGCCCCCTCTGGATGAGCAGTTCTTC. It translates to CASSTSGPPLDEQFF. The whole variable domain, remainder taken from reference TRBV5-1 and TRBJ2-1, is KAGVTQTPRYLIKTRGQQVTLSCSPISGHRSVSWYQQTPGQGLQFLFEYFSETQRNKGNFPGRFSGRQFSNSRSEMNVSTLELGDSALYLCASSTSGPPLDEQFFGPGTRLTVL.